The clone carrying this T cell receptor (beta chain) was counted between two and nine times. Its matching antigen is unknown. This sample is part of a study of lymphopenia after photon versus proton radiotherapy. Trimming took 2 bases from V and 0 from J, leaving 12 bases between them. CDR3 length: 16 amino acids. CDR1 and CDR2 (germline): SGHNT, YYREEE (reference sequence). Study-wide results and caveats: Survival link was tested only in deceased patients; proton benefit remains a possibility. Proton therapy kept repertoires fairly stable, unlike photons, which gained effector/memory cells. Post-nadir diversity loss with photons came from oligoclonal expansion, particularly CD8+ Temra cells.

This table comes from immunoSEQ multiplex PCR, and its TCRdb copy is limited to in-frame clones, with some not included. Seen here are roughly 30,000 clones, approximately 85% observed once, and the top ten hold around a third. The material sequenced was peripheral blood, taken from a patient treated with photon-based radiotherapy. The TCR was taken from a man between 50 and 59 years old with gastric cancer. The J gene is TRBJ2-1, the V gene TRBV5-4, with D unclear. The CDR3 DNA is TGTGCCAGCAGCTTAATTGGCATCAGCTCCTACAATGAGCAGTTCTTC. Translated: CASSLIGISSYNEQFF. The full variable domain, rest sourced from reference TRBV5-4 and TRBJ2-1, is ETGVTQSPTHLIKTRGQQVTLRCSSQSGHNTVSWYQQALGQGPQFIFQYYREEENGRGNFPPRFSGLQFPNYSSELNVNALELDDSALYLCASSLIGISSYNEQFFGPGTRLTVL.